The rows below give T cell receptor beta chains drawn from one sample of a study of blood T cells in healthy people across ages. TCRdb reprocessed the 5' RACE reads via MiXCR and lists one record per CDR3 protein. The sample carries approximately 850,000 distinct CDR3 sequences, roughly 60% recorded once. Sequenced: blood. Receptors originate from a man aged 30-40 years in good health. CDR3s include the opening cysteine and the closing phenylalanine or tryptophan. A D gene is named only where the DNA matches it firmly. For some rows the clone size is stated as once, few or many, or as a class when expanded; others skip it.

j_call d_call clone_size v_call cdr3_aa cdr3_nt
TRBJ1-5 . . TRBV5-6 CASSPAGGPNQPQHF TGTGCCAGCAGCCCCGCGGGGGGCCCTAATCAGCCCCAGCATTTT
TRBJ2-7 . . TRBV15 CATSREGPVQGYEQYF TGTGCCACCAGCAGAGAAGGGCCCGTACAGGGCTACGAGCAGTACTTC
TRBJ2-6 . . TRBV18 CASSPLGTSGANVLTF TGTGCCAGCTCACCTTTAGGGACCTCTGGGGCCAACGTCCTGACTTTC
TRBJ2-7 . few TRBV30 CACLPGYGLVQYF TGTGCCTGCCTACCAGGGTACGGTCTGGTGCAGTACTTC
TRBJ2-3 . . TRBV4-3 CASSQDSLQAQYF TGCGCCAGCAGCCAAGATTCCCTTCAGGCGCAGTATTTT
TRBJ1-2 TRBD1 . TRBV11-2 CASSLEPGTGYGYTF TGTGCCAGCAGCTTAGAGCCCGGGACAGGGTATGGCTACACCTTC
TRBJ1-2 . . TRBV7-2 CASSPRAWGGYTF TGTGCCAGCAGCCCCAGGGCCTGGGGGGGCTACACCTTC
TRBJ2-1 TRBD2 . TRBV5-1 CASSLITSGGYNEQFF TGCGCCAGCAGCTTAATTACTAGCGGGGGGTACAATGAGCAGTTCTTC
TRBJ2-1 TRBD1 . TRBV20-1 CSARYGQGPNEQFF TGCAGTGCTAGGTACGGACAGGGCCCCAATGAGCAGTTCTTC
TRBJ2-3 TRBD2 . TRBV7-2 CASSSQTGTSGRNTQYF TGTGCCAGCAGCTCCCAAACCGGGACTAGCGGGAGAAATACGCAGTATTTT
TRBJ2-7 . . TRBV7-2 CASSIRVREQYF TGTGCCAGCAGCATCAGGGTGCGGGAGCAGTACTTC
TRBJ2-3 . . TRBV5-6 CASNRTVGDTQYF TGTGCCAGCAACCGAACGGTTGGAGATACGCAGTATTTT
TRBJ1-4 . . TRBV20-1 CSAYRELEEKLFF TGCAGTGCTTACAGGGAGTTAGAGGAAAAACTGTTTTTT
TRBJ2-7 . . TRBV27 CASSSTSPYEQYF TGTGCCAGCAGTTCGACGTCCCCCTACGAGCAGTACTTC
TRBJ1-1 TRBD1 . TRBV6-5 CASSYSIRRTGSVEGTEAFF TGTGCCAGCAGTTACTCGATTAGACGGACAGGGAGCGTTGAAGGCACTGAAGCTTTCTTT
TRBJ2-7 . . TRBV4-3 CASSQDSSGLYEQYF TGCGCCAGCAGCCAAGATTCAAGTGGGCTCTACGAGCAGTACTTC
TRBJ1-1 . . TRBV12-3/TRBV12-4 CASRYGYTEAFF TGTGCCAGCAGGTACGGGTACACTGAAGCTTTCTTT
TRBJ2-1 . few TRBV6-6 CASGASAENEQFF TGTGCCAGCGGGGCATCCGCGGAGAATGAGCAGTTCTTC
TRBJ1-6 . . TRBV29-1 CSVDAGDNSPLHF TGCAGCGTGGACGCAGGGGATAATTCACCCCTCCACTTT
TRBJ1-2 . few TRBV7-2 CASSLTVSYGYTF TGTGCCAGCAGCTTGACAGTCAGCTATGGCTACACCTTC
TRBJ2-3 TRBD2 . TRBV4-3 CASSQSGLAGGLRTLTQYF TGCGCCAGCAGCCAATCCGGACTAGCGGGAGGCCTCCGAACTCTTACGCAGTATTTT
TRBJ1-2 . . TRBV5-5 CASSFDGGLYGYTF TGTGCCAGCAGCTTTGACGGGGGGCTCTATGGCTACACCTTC
TRBJ2-1 . . TRBV29-1 CSVDGRGNWYEQFF TGCAGCGTTGATGGTAGGGGGAATTGGTATGAGCAGTTCTTC
TRBJ1-2 . . TRBV10-2 CASSGTYGYTF TGCGCCAGCAGTGGGACCTATGGCTACACCTTC
TRBJ2-1 . . TRBV27 CASSHSSAGSGEQFF TGTGCCAGCAGCCATTCCTCTGCCGGGTCGGGCGAGCAGTTCTTC
TRBJ2-1 TRBD2 . TRBV7-2 CASSFGTSAVDEQFF TGTGCCAGCAGCTTTGGGACTAGCGCCGTCGATGAGCAGTTCTTC
TRBJ2-5 . many TRBV7-6 CASSRNKETQYF TGTGCCAGCAGCCGTAACAAAGAGACCCAGTACTTC
TRBJ2-7 . . TRBV20-1 CSARARGRNEQYF TGCAGTGCTAGAGCCCGGGGGCGGAACGAGCAGTACTTC
TRBJ1-1 . . TRBV2 CASSGEVETEAFF TGTGCCAGCAGTGGGGAGGTGGAGACTGAAGCTTTCTTT
TRBJ2-1 TRBD2 . TRBV5-1 CASSLIPSGAVNEQFF TGCGCCAGCAGTCTCATTCCTAGCGGGGCCGTCAATGAGCAGTTCTTC
TRBJ2-7 . . TRBV9 CASSVADADEQYF TGTGCCAGCAGCGTAGCTGACGCCGACGAGCAGTACTTC
TRBJ2-5 TRBD1 . TRBV6-5 CASSATGGDGTQYF TGTGCCAGCAGTGCCACAGGGGGCGACGGGACCCAGTACTTC
TRBJ1-1 . . TRBV25-1 CASSVGFTEAFF TGTGCCAGCAGTGTTGGGTTTACTGAAGCTTTCTTT
TRBJ1-2 . . TRBV5-6 CASSFQGTGYTF TGTGCCAGCAGCTTTCAGGGGACTGGCTACACCTTC
TRBJ1-4 . . TRBV20-1 CSAPGATNEKLFF TGCAGTGCTCCGGGCGCAACTAATGAAAAACTGTTTTTT
TRBJ2-3 . . TRBV15 CATSRGGSRSDTQYF TGTGCCACCAGCAGAGGGGGGAGCAGGTCAGATACGCAGTATTTT
TRBJ1-2 . . TRBV29-1 CSVEVSSLANYGYTF TGCAGCGTTGAAGTGTCGTCATTAGCTAACTATGGCTACACCTTC
TRBJ2-1 TRBD2 . TRBV20-1 CSAEVGGKDEQFF TGCAGTGCTGAGGTCGGGGGGAAGGATGAGCAGTTCTTC
TRBJ1-4 . . TRBV4-2 CASSPPGGKLFF TGTGCCAGCAGCCCCCCGGGGGGAAAACTGTTTTTT
TRBJ2-7 . . TRBV4-3 CASSHFMAGLGTYEQYF TGCGCCAGCAGCCACTTCATGGCCGGACTTGGGACCTACGAGCAGTACTTC
TRBJ1-4 TRBD1 . TRBV6-5 CASGDRGEDEKLFF TGTGCCAGCGGCGACAGGGGCGAAGATGAAAAACTGTTTTTT